This T cell receptor (beta chain) was sequenced for a study of T cells in Graves' hyperthyroidism and ophthalmopathy. This clonotype showed up just once. Its antigen remains unknown. Exclusions: uncontrolled infection, other autoimmune disease, pregnancy, lactation. PBMCs stemmed from less than 13 ml fresh peripheral blood. Germline CDR1 and CDR2: DFQATT and SNEGSKA (reference sequence). There are 13 residues in the CDR3. Trimming removed 6 bases from V and 0 bases from J, with 12 bases in between. Whole-study results and caveats: Among clonotypes expanded in thyroid above 0.001, most were also found in blood.

TCR beta CDR3 regions were amplified from RNA transcripts. Primed by the HTBI set, a first-round RT-PCR was run on the TCR CDR3. TCRdb called the multiplex PCR reads again in MiXCR, with one record for every CDR3 protein. The sample has about half a million distinct CDR3 sequences; 20% are singletons. Material for sequencing was blood. The sequence came from a man aged 35 to 55 with Graves' ophthalmopathy. V usage is TRBV20-1 and J usage is TRBJ2-7, with D maybe TRBD1 (6 bases). The CDR3 is CSAPGTLSYEQYF. Here the CDR3 DNA reads TGCAGTGCGCCCGGGACACTCTCCTACGAGCAGTACTTC.